This T cell receptor beta chain is drawn from a study of beta chain features in type 1 diabetes. Only a few counts were recorded for this clone. Its antigen is not known. CDR3 length: 15 amino acids. The V gene's germline CDR1 is GTSNPN and CDR2 SVGIG (reference sequence). The ends lost 4 bases at V and 2 bases at J; junction bases unmatched: 8. Overall study results and limits: In every one of the four CD4+ subsets, TCRB CDR3s were moderately but significantly shorter in Type 1 diabetes patients.

The whole isolated RNA underwent reverse transcription, so sequencing captured expressed TCRB transcripts. Repertoires were generated with immunoSEQ multiplex PCR, while TCRdb's copy carries only in-frame clones and drops some. This sample has over 600,000 clones, with roughly an eighth found just once. This sequence originates from a man between 25 and 39 years old with type 1 diabetes. J is TRBJ2-3 and V is TRBV30; TRBD2 matches at 8 bases. Sequenced material: naive CD4+ T cells from blood. CDR3 sequence: CAWTSGRGVTDTQYF. The CDR3 nucleotides are TGTGCCTGGACCTCTGGGCGGGGGGTCACAGATACGCAGTATTTT.